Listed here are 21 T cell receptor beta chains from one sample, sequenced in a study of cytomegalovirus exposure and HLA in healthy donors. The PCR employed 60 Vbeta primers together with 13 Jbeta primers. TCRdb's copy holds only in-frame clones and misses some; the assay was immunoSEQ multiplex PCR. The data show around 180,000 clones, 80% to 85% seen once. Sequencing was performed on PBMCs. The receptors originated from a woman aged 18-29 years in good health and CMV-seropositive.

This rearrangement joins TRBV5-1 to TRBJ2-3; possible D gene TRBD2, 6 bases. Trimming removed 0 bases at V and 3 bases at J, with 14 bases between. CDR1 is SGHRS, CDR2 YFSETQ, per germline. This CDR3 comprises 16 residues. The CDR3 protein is CASSLGWGAGTDTQYF. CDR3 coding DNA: TGCGCCAGCAGCTTGGGATGGGGCGCGGGGACAGATACGCAGTATTTT.

The CDR3 DNA reads TGCACCAGCAGCCAACAAAAGCGGGGACGCTACGAGCAGTACTTC. Amino acids: CTSSQQKRGRYEQYF. The chain has TRBV1 and TRBJ2-7; the table's D call of TRBD2 was not tested on the DNA. TRBV1 is reported as a pseudogene. The CDR3 sequence is 15 residues long.

CDR3 sequence: CASSYGQGSTGELFF. The DNA of the CDR3 is TGTGCCAGCAGTTACGGACAGGGCAGCACCGGGGAGCTGTTTTTT. The chain combines TRBV6-5 with TRBJ2-2, with TRBD1 matching 8 bases. The length of the CDR3 is 15 residues. V was pared by 2 bases and J by 4 bases, with 3 bases of the junction left unmatched. Germline CDR1 reads MNHEY; CDR2 reads SVGAGI.

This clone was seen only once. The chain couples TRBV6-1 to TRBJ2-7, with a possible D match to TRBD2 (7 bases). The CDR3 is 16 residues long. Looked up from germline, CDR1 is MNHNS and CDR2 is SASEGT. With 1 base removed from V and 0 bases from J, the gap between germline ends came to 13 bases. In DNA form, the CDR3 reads TGTGCCAGCAGTGAAGTGGCGGGGGCCTCCTCCTACGAGCAGTACTTC. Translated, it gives CASSEVAGASSYEQYF.

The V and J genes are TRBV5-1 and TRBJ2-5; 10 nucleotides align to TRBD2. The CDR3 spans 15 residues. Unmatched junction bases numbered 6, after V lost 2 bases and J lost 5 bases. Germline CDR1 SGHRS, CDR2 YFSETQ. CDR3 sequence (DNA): TGCGCCAGCAGCTTTATCAGCGGGGGGGCGGAGACCCAGTACTTC. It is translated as CASSFISGGAETQYF.

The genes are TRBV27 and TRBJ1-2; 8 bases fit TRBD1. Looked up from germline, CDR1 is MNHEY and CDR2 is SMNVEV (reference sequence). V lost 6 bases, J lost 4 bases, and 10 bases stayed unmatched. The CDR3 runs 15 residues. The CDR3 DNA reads TGTGCCAGCAGATCATCTTACAGGGGGGCCTATGGCTACACCTTC. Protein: CASRSSYRGAYGYTF.

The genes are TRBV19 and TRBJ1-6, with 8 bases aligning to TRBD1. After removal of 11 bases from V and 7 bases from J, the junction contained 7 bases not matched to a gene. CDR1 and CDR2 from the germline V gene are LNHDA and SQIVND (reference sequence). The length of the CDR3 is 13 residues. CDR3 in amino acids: CALSWTGNSPLHF. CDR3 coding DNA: TGTGCCCTCTCGTGGACAGGGAATTCACCCCTCCACTTT.

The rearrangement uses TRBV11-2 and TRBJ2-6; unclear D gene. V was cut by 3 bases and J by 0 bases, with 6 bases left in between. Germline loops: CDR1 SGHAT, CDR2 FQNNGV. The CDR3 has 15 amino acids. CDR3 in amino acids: CASSFGLSGANVLTF. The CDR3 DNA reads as TGTGCCAGCAGCTTTGGCCTCTCTGGGGCCAACGTCCTGACTTTC.

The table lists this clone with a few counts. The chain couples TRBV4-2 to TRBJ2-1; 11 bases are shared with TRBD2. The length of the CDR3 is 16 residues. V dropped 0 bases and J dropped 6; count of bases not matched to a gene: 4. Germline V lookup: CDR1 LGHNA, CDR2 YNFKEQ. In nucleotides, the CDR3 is TGTGCCAGCAGCCAAGACCTAGCGGGGGGCACCAATGAGCAGTTCTTC. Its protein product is CASSQDLAGGTNEQFF.

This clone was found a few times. The CDR3 loop reads CASSLAGGSPGELFF. The CDR3, as DNA: TGTGCCAGCAGCTTAGCGGGGGGGTCCCCCGGGGAGCTGTTTTTT. This chain connects TRBV7-3 to TRBJ2-2; 9 bases agree with TRBD2. Germline assignment: CDR1 SGHTA and CDR2 FQGTGA. Unmatched junction bases numbered 4, after V lost 2 bases and J lost 6 bases. The CDR3 is made up of 15 amino acids.

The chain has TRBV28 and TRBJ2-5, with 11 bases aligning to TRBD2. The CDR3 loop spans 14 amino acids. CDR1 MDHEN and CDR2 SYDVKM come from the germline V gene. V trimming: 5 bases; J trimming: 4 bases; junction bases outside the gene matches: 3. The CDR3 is CASSHLAGGETQYF. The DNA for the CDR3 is TGTGCCAGCAGTCACCTAGCGGGGGGAGAGACCCAGTACTTC.

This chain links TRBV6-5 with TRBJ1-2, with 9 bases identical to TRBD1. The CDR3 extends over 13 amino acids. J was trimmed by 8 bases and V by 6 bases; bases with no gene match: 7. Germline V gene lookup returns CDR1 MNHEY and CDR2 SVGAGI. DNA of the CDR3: TGTGCCAGCAGAAACGACAGGGGGGGCGGCTACACCTTC. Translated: CASRNDRGGGYTF.

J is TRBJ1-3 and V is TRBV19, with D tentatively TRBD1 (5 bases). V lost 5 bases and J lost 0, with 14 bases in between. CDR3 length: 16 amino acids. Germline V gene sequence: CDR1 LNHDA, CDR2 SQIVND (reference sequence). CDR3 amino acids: CASSLYRQSSGNTIYF. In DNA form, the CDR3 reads TGTGCCAGTAGTCTGTACAGACAGAGCTCTGGAAACACCATATATTTT.

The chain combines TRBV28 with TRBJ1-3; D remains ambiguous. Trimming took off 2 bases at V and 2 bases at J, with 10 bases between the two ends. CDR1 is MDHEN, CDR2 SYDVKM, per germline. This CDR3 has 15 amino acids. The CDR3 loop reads CASSLVTRTGNTIYF. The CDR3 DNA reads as TGTGCCAGCAGTTTAGTCACGAGGACTGGAAACACCATATATTTT.

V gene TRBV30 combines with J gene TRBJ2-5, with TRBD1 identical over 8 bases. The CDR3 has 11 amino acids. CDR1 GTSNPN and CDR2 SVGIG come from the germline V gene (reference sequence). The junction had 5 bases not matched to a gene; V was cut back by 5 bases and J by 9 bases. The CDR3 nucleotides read TGTGCCTGGGGACAGGGAATAGCCCAGTACTTC. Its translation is CAWGQGIAQYF.

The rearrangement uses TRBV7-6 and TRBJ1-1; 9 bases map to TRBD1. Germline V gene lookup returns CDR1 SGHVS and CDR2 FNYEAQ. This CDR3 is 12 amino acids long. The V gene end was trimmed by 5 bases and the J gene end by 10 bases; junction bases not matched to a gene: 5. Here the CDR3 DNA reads TGTGCCAGCAGCCCACAGGGGGCTGGAGCTTTCTTT. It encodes CASSPQGAGAFF. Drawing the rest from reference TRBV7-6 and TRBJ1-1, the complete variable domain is GAGVSQSPRYKVTKRGQDVALRCDPISGHVSLYWYRQALGQGPEFLTYFNYEAQQDKSGLPNDRFSAERPEGSISTLTIQRTEQRDSAMYRCASSPQGAGAFFGQGTRLTVV.

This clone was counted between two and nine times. CDR3 nucleotide sequence: TGTGCCAGCAGCTCCCCCGGGACAGGGGGGACAAATGAGCAGTTCTTC. Translated: CASSSPGTGGTNEQFF. The chain employs TRBV9 and TRBJ2-1; TRBD1 aligns across 11 bases. Germline-derived CDR1 and CDR2 are SGDLS and YYNGEE. Trimming took 4 bases from V and 7 from J; bases not matched to a gene: 10. The CDR3 totals 16 residues.

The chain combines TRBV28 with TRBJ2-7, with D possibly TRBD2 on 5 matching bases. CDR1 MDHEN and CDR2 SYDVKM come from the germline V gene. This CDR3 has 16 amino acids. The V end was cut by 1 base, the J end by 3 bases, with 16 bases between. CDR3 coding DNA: TGTGCCAGCAGTTTATCGGCTACCCGGGGAATCTACGAGCAGTACTTC. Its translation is CASSLSATRGIYEQYF.

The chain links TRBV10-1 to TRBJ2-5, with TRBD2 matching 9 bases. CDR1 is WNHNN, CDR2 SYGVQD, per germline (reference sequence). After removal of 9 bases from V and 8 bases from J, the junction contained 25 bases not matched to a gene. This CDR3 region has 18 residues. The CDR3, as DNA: TGCGCCAGTTTCCCCGGTAGCGGGGGCGAGAGACCCGGACCAACCCAGTACTTC. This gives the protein CASFPGSGGERPGPTQYF.

CDR3 protein: CASSRQGGFLDEQYF. In DNA, the CDR3 is TGTGCCAGCTCCCGACAGGGGGGATTTCTGGACGAGCAGTACTTC. V is TRBV18 and J is TRBJ2-7; 9 bases match TRBD1. This CDR3 region has 15 residues. With V trimmed by 6 bases and J by 5 bases, 11 bases remained unmatched. Germline lookup yields CDR1 KGHSH and CDR2 LQKENI. Looking up the rest from reference TRBV18 and TRBJ2-7 gives the full variable domain: NAGVMQNPRHLVRRRGQEARLRCSPMKGHSHVYWYRQLPEEGLKFMVYLQKENIIDESGMPKERFSAEFPKEGPSILRIQQVVRGDSAAYFCASSRQGGFLDEQYFGPGTRLTVT.

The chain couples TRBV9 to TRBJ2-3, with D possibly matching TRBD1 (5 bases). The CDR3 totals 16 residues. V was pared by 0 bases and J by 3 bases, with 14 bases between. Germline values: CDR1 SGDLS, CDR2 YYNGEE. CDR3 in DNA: TGTGCCAGCAGCGTAGGAGTGACAGTAGAAACAGATACGCAGTATTTT. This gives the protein CASSVGVTVETDTQYF.